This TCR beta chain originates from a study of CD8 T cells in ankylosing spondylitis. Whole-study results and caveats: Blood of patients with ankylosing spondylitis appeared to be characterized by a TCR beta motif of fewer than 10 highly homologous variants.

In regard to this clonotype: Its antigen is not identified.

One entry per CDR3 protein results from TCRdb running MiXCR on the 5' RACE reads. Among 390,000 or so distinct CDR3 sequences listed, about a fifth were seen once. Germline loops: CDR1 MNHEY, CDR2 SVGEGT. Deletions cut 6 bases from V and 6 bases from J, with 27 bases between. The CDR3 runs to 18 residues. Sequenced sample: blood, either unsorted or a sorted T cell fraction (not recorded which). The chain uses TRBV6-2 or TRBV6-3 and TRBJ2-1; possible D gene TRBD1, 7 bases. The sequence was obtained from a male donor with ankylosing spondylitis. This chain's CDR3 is CASSPQRGEYRGFNEQFF. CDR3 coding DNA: TGTGCCAGCAGCCCCCAAAGGGGGGAATACAGGGGTTTCAATGAGCAGTTCTTC.